This is a list of T cell receptor beta chains from one sample in a study of blood T cell repertoires in COVID-19. This table comes from immunoSEQ multiplex PCR, and its TCRdb copy is limited to in-frame clones, with some not included. The sample lists roughly 110,000 clones; 76% were seen once. Sequencing used peripheral blood. The receptors shown here come from an elderly man with COVID-19, enrolled during active disease. Each CDR3 is given with its conserved first and last residue. Each record gives: clone size, CDR3 length, J gene, V gene, CDR3 protein. A clone size is listed for some rows: how often the clone was seen (once, few, many), or a class if it is expanded.

size: .
length: 12
J: TRBJ1-1
V: TRBV27
CDR3: CASSSPTTEAFF

size: .
length: 16
J: TRBJ2-7
V: TRBV5-6
CDR3: CASSFRVGPNPYEQYF

size: .
length: 16
J: TRBJ1-2
V: TRBV6-1
CDR3: CASSASGQAQSYGYTF

size: .
length: 13
J: TRBJ1-5
V: TRBV18
CDR3: CASSPGGVQPQHF

size: .
length: 14
J: TRBJ2-1
V: TRBV3-1/TRBV3-2
CDR3: CASSQDRTDNEQFF

size: few
length: 15
J: TRBJ1-3
V: TRBV10-3
CDR3: CAISNSGTAGNTIYF

size: .
length: 14
J: TRBJ2-3
V: TRBV10-3
CDR3: CAIRGPEGSQAQYF

size: .
length: 16
J: TRBJ2-7
V: TRBV5-4
CDR3: CASSLDLAGGRDEQYF

size: .
length: 10
J: TRBJ2-1
V: TRBV21-1
CDR3: CASDGTKFFF

size: .
length: 18
J: TRBJ2-7
V: TRBV27
CDR3: CASSFRAGDGGGSYEQYF

size: .
length: 17
J: TRBJ1-5
V: TRBV6-1
CDR3: CASSGRGQTYSNQPQHF

size: .
length: 17
J: TRBJ2-1
V: TRBV5-1
CDR3: CASSLAESGSAYNEQFF

size: many
length: 15
J: TRBJ2-7
V: TRBV11-2
CDR3: CASSPGTGLSYEQYF

size: .
length: 15
J: TRBJ2-3
V: TRBV28
CDR3: CASSTLEGGTDTQYF

size: .
length: 13
J: TRBJ2-5
V: TRBV6-6
CDR3: CASRQGFQETQYF

size: few
length: 15
J: TRBJ1-6
V: TRBV28
CDR3: CASTIFDGNNSPLHF

size: .
length: 14
J: TRBJ2-2
V: TRBV7-9
CDR3: CASSQGLATGELFF

size: .
length: 14
J: TRBJ2-3
V: TRBV10-3
CDR3: CAISGGTSTDTQYF

size: .
length: 13
J: TRBJ1-2
V: TRBV18
CDR3: CASSRQAPYGYTF

size: .
length: 16
J: TRBJ2-2
V: TRBV2
CDR3: CASSDPGLGSPGELFF

size: few
length: 15
J: TRBJ2-7
V: TRBV4-1
CDR3: CASSQVLAASYEQYF

size: .
length: 15
J: TRBJ2-7
V: TRBV5-1
CDR3: CASSLASGNSYEQYF

size: .
length: 14
J: TRBJ2-5
V: TRBV5-6
CDR3: CASRPENLQETQYF

size: .
length: 14
J: TRBJ2-5
V: TRBV7-7
CDR3: CASSLEQGAQTQYF

size: .
length: 15
J: TRBJ2-7
V: TRBV24-1
CDR3: CATSEPGQGSDEQYF

size: once
length: 13
J: TRBJ2-2
V: TRBV28
CDR3: CASSIMSRGELFF

size: few
length: 14
J: TRBJ1-2
V: TRBV5-4
CDR3: CASSWAGEFYGYTF

size: .
length: 15
J: TRBJ1-1
V: TRBV6-5
CDR3: CASSYSRRPNTEAFF

size: .
length: 15
J: TRBJ2-2
V: TRBV5-1
CDR3: CASNTKPGLAEELFF

size: .
length: 13
J: TRBJ2-2
V: TRBV28
CDR3: CASRATNTGELFF

size: .
length: 14
J: TRBJ2-5
V: TRBV5-1
CDR3: CASSYITGQETQYF

size: .
length: 15
J: TRBJ2-5
V: TRBV7-6
CDR3: CASSLSTGLPKTQYF

size: .
length: 13
J: TRBJ1-4
V: TRBV9
CDR3: CASSVDQNEKLFF

size: .
length: 16
J: TRBJ1-6
V: TRBV18
CDR3: CASSPPRTGRHSPLHF

size: .
length: 14
J: TRBJ2-7
V: TRBV6-6
CDR3: CASSYLGTGYEQYF

size: .
length: 15
J: TRBJ1-6
V: TRBV10-3
CDR3: CAIRDTGTGNSPLHF

size: once
length: 15
J: TRBJ2-5
V: TRBV11-2
CDR3: CASSQGQGVWETQYF

size: .
length: 14
J: TRBJ2-7
V: TRBV7-8
CDR3: CASSRGDRVYEQYF

size: .
length: 13
J: TRBJ1-1
V: TRBV14
CDR3: CASSPQENTEAFF

size: .
length: 12
J: TRBJ1-1
V: TRBV6-5
CDR3: CASSGWGTEAFF

size: .
length: 13
J: TRBJ2-3
V: TRBV12-5
CDR3: CASGLGTGNTQYF

size: .
length: 15
J: TRBJ2-1
V: TRBV18
CDR3: CASSPDRQGYNEQFF

size: .
length: 15
J: TRBJ1-2
V: TRBV2
CDR3: CASSRRASGGYGYTF

size: .
length: 16
J: TRBJ1-2
V: TRBV6-5
CDR3: CASSYSGGLDLYGYTF

size: .
length: 16
J: TRBJ2-3
V: TRBV27
CDR3: CASSLSIAGAADTQYF

size: .
length: 14
J: TRBJ1-1
V: TRBV28
CDR3: CASSFGWRNTEAFF

size: .
length: 14
J: TRBJ1-4
V: TRBV10-3
CDR3: CAISDGGREEKLFF

size: .
length: 14
J: TRBJ2-7
V: TRBV2
CDR3: CASSEGPTGREQYF

size: once
length: 13
J: TRBJ1-1
V: TRBV30
CDR3: CAWSRDRGTEAFF

size: .
length: 15
J: TRBJ1-2
V: TRBV4-2
CDR3: CASSQEGGSNYGYTF

size: few
length: 15
J: TRBJ1-1
V: TRBV3-1/TRBV3-2
CDR3: CASSPWGPRNTEAFF

size: .
length: 12
J: TRBJ2-3
V: TRBV10-2
CDR3: CASRGGTDTQYF

size: few
length: 16
J: TRBJ2-1
V: TRBV6-6
CDR3: CASSYFSPGDYNEQFF

size: .
length: 16
J: TRBJ2-7
V: TRBV7-3
CDR3: CASSLTPGTSSYEQYF

size: .
length: 14
J: TRBJ1-2
V: TRBV5-1
CDR3: CASSLSDKNYGYTF

size: .
length: 17
J: TRBJ2-2
V: TRBV10-3
CDR3: CAISEFETGGLSGELFF

size: .
length: 18
J: TRBJ2-7
V: TRBV14
CDR3: CASSPLMGAGGTTYEQYF